Shown below are 14 T cell receptor beta chains from a single sample sequenced in a study of CXCR3-negative and CXCR3-positive naive CD8 T cells (dated by TCRdb to about 2019). The run used a NextSeq 550. The Human TCR Profiling Kit (MiLaboratory) was used to make UMI-labeled 5' RACE TRB cDNA libraries. The reads went through TCRdb reprocessing, and each CDR3 protein sequence gets one entry with no DNA. The sample's records list over 100,000 distinct CDR3 sequences. Together, the top ten hold less than 0.55% of the sample. The sample taken for sequencing was naive CXCR3- CD8+ T cells from blood. The cell subset or site tag for this specimen amounts to: CD45RO-CCR7+CD27+CD95- naive CD8+ T cells lacking CXCR3 (TNR3-). These receptors originate from a human donor in good health. Some clones in this sample may be carry-over from other donors' samples.

The rearrangement joins TRBV19 to TRBJ2-1; TCRdb lists TRBD1, though no DNA is available to test this call. CDR3 length: 17 amino acids. CDR1 is LNHDA, CDR2 SQIVND, per germline (reference sequence). CDR3 sequence: CASRRPGTGGIGNEQFF.

The V gene is TRBV20-1, the J gene TRBJ1-5; TCRdb proposes TRBD1, but this gene call is untestable without DNA. This CDR3 has 14 residues. Looked up from germline, CDR1 is DFQATT and CDR2 is SNEGSKA (reference sequence). CDR3 sequence: CSALPGESDQPQHF.

This sequence joins TRBV12-3 or TRBV12-4 and TRBJ2-4. This CDR3 has 18 amino acids. The CDR3 here is CASSLSGERGPAKNIQYF.

This sequence joins TRBV20-1 and TRBJ2-1; TCRdb picks TRBD1, but there is no DNA to check that call. The CDR3 is made up of 16 amino acids. From germline, CDR1 is DFQATT and CDR2 SNEGSKA (reference sequence). CDR3 sequence: CIAREGGTGGINEQFF.

The chain uses TRBV20-1 and TRBJ2-7; no DNA is available, so the TRBD1 call from TCRdb remains unchecked. CDR3 size: 13 residues. The V gene's germline CDR1 is DFQATT and CDR2 SNEGSKA (reference sequence). CDR3 sequence: CSARDRVSYEQYF.

The chain employs TRBV29-1 and TRBJ2-7; TCRdb returns TRBD1, unconfirmable since there is no DNA. CDR1 SQVTM and CDR2 ANQGSEA come from the germline V gene. The CDR3 is 14 residues long. The CDR3 here is CSVEAQGETYEQYF.

The gene calls are TRBV5-1 and TRBJ2-7; the TRBD1 assignment by TCRdb is unverifiable without DNA. From germline, CDR1 is SGHRS and CDR2 YFSETQ. The CDR3 totals 14 residues. The CDR3 loop is CATGRGQGIYEQYF.

The chain links TRBV9 to TRBJ2-1; no DNA is available, so the TRBD2 call from TCRdb remains unchecked. Per the germline V gene, CDR1 is SGDLS and CDR2 is YYNGEE. The CDR3 is 17 amino acids. The CDR3 sequence: CASSVRPSGGIYNEQFF.

The CDR3 spells CASSQGQLYGYTF. The V and J genes are TRBV3-2 and TRBJ1-2; TCRdb designates TRBD1, a call that cannot be tested without DNA. TRBV3-2 is annotated as a pseudogene. The CDR3 has 13 amino acids.

The V gene is TRBV5-1, the J gene TRBJ2-1; checking the TCRdb D call of TRBD1 is not possible without DNA. CDR1 and CDR2 (germline): SGHRS, YFSETQ. The CDR3 covers 16 residues. The CDR3: CASSLGQGSAYNEQFF. Full variable domain (rest looked up from reference TRBV5-1 and TRBJ2-1): KAGVTQTPRYLIKTRGQQVTLSCSPISGHRSVSWYQQTPGQGLQFLFEYFSETQRNKGNFPGRFSGRQFSNSRSEMNVSTLELGDSALYLCASSLGQGSAYNEQFFGPGTRLTVL.

The chain carries TRBV29-1 and TRBJ2-7; TCRdb picks TRBD1, but there is no DNA to check that call. Germline V gene sequence: CDR1 SQVTM, CDR2 ANQGSEA. This CDR3 is 17 amino acids long. The chain's CDR3 is CSVEGGTPNWGLYEQYF.

The V call is TRBV28, the J call TRBJ1-4; TCRdb's D call of TRBD1 is untestable without DNA. The length of the CDR3 is 12 residues. Germline V gives CDR1 MDHEN, CDR2 SYDVKM. CDR3 protein: CASSLGGEKLFF.

This sequence joins TRBV19 and TRBJ2-6. The CDR3 has 14 residues. Germline CDR1 reads LNHDA; CDR2 reads SQIVND (reference sequence). This CDR3 is CASSIRSGANVLTF. The variable domain in full, completed from reference TRBV19 and TRBJ2-6, reads DGGITQSPKYLFRKEGQNVTLSCEQNLNHDAMYWYRQDPGQGLRLIYYSQIVNDFQKGDIAEGYSVSREKKESFPLTVTSAQKNPTAFYLCASSIRSGANVLTFGAGSRLTVL.

The chain is built from TRBV4-2 and TRBJ2-7; TCRdb returns TRBD2, unconfirmable since there is no DNA. The CDR3 is 16 residues long. Germline CDR1 is LGHNA and CDR2 is YNFKEQ. CDR3 sequence: CASSQGLAGVSYEQYF.